Sequencing of this TCR beta chain was carried out in a study of vaccination and CD4 T cells after COVID-19. About the study: A median of around 73 days (range 14 to 241) separated dose two from the taking of post-vaccine samples.

With the Oncomine TCR Beta short-read assay, DNA from cultured CD4+ T cells was sequenced. TCRdb independently ran MiXCR on the PCR reads; one entry per CDR3 protein. The sample carries approximately 24,000 distinct CDR3 sequences, around three fifths recorded once. With 7 bases removed from V and 10 bases from J, the gap between germline ends came to 23 bases. Looked up from germline, CDR1 is SNHLY and CDR2 is FYNNEI. This CDR3 region has 15 residues. Noted treatment: approximately 9-day PBMC culture with coronavirus spike peptide pools or control peptides (ViraFEST assay). In regard to this clonotype: Antigen specificity is unknown.

This chain connects TRBV2 to TRBJ2-1; TRBD2 might be the D (7 bases). The receptor was derived from a human donor who had recovered from COVID-19. The sequenced sample was CD4+ T cells from blood, cultured in vitro. CDR3 loop: CASTQWGGPSGEQFF. The CDR3 coding sequence is TGTGCCAGCACCCAATGGGGGGGGCCCTCGGGCGAGCAGTTCTTC.